The 16 T cell receptor beta chains below were found in one sample sequenced in a study of T cell repertoires in cytomegalovirus infection. TCRdb called the reads again in MiXCR, with one record for every CDR3 protein. The data show 630,000 or so distinct CDR3 sequences, 20% to 30% seen once. What was sequenced was CD8+ T cells from PBMCs. These receptors were collected from a human donor in good health (CMV status not recorded). Some clones in this sample may be carry-over from other donors' samples.

The chain carries TRBV4-1 and TRBJ1-1; D gene ambiguous. Germline values: CDR1 MGHRA, CDR2 YSYEKL. Between the trimmed V and J ends, which lost 5 bases and 6 bases, there was a span of 7 bases. The length of the CDR3 is 11 residues. Here the CDR3 DNA reads TGCGCCAGCAGCGCCTCCTCTGAAGCTTTCTTT. Residues: CASSASSEAFF.

This clonotype was recorded a few times. The chain has TRBV28 and TRBJ2-4; D unresolved. Trimming took off 3 bases at V and 9 bases at J, with 6 bases between the two ends. CDR3 size: 11 residues. The germline CDR1 and CDR2 sequences are MDHEN and SYDVKM. CDR3 DNA sequence: TGTGCCAGCAGTTTTTCGGGCATTCAGTACTTC. Amino acids: CASSFSGIQYF.

Written as DNA, the CDR3 is TGTGCCAGCAGCATTAGCGGGGGTTTAGTAGAGACCCAGTACTTC. This codes for CASSISGGLVETQYF. The chain uses TRBV6-5 and TRBJ2-5; 9 nucleotides line up with TRBD2. The CDR3 loop spans 15 amino acids. Unmatched junction bases numbered 9, after V lost 6 bases and J lost 4 bases. Germline-derived CDR1 and CDR2 are MNHEY and SVGAGI.

In its sample, this clonotype was seen a few times. The gene calls are TRBV29-1 and TRBJ1-2; D may be TRBD1 (6 bases). V lost 7 bases to trimming and J lost 4 bases, with 19 bases between them. The CDR3 consists of 14 residues. Germline CDR1 reads SQVTM; CDR2 reads ANQGSEA. The CDR3 protein is CSAFGRGYIYGYTF. The CDR3, as DNA: TGCAGCGCCTTCGGGAGGGGGTACATCTATGGCTACACCTTC.

This clonotype was counted at least ten times. The chain combines TRBV7-2 with TRBJ1-1, with a possible D match to TRBD1 (6 bases). Between the trimmed V and J ends, which lost 2 bases and 3 bases, there was a span of 10 bases. This CDR3 has 14 amino acids. CDR1 SGHTA and CDR2 FQGNSA come from the germline V gene. The CDR3 reads CASSLNGQHTEAFF. The DNA for the CDR3 is TGTGCCAGCAGCTTAAACGGACAGCACACTGAAGCTTTCTTT. The variable domain in full, completed from reference TRBV7-2 and TRBJ1-1, reads GAGVSQSPSNKVTEKGKDVELRCDPISGHTALYWYRQSLGQGLEFLIYFQGNSAPDKSGLPSDRFSAERTGGSVSTLTIQRTQQEDSAVYLCASSLNGQHTEAFFGQGTRLTVV.

This clonotype was counted many times. The chain uses TRBV14 and TRBJ2-2; D is ambiguous. The V and J ends lost 1 base and 1 base respectively, with 1 base between them. The CDR3 is 13 residues long. From germline, CDR1 is SGHDN and CDR2 FVKESK. CDR3 DNA: TGTGCCAGCAGCCAAGTGAACACCGGGGAGCTGTTTTTT. Its protein is CASSQVNTGELFF.

This clonotype was observed at least ten times. The chain carries TRBV7-8 and TRBJ1-1, with D possibly TRBD1 on 5 matching bases. The germline V gene has CDR1 SGHVS and CDR2 FQNEAQ. The V and J ends lost 1 base and 1 base respectively, with 16 bases between them. This CDR3 has 17 residues. CDR3 bases: TGTGCCAGCAGCTTAGAATTCGGGGGAAGGACGAACACTGAAGCTTTCTTT. This codes for CASSLEFGGRTNTEAFF.

Only a few counts were recorded for this clonotype. The gene calls are TRBV28 and TRBJ2-7; D is perhaps TRBD1 or TRBD2 (7 bases each). CDR1 MDHEN and CDR2 SYDVKM come from the germline V gene. The CDR3 extends over 16 amino acids. Deletions cut 5 bases from V and 1 base from J, with 18 bases between. The DNA of the CDR3 is TGTGCCAGCAGTCCCAGGGGGGGACACCAGTCCTACGAGCAGTACGTC. This sequence encodes CASSPRGGHQSYEQYV.

With regard to this clonotype: The CDR3 carries no conserved terminal phenylalanine or tryptophan, so it likely arises from a read error. The V call is TRBV7-9, the J call TRBJ2-3, with D possibly matching TRBD2 (5 bases). V was cut by 6 bases and J by 6 bases, with 13 bases left in between. CDR1 SEHNR and CDR2 FQNEAQ come from the germline V gene (reference sequence). CDR3 length: 13 amino acids. CDR3 DNA sequence: TGTGCCAGCAGACACCCTTCGGGGGATACGCAGTATTCT. Its translation: CASRHPSGDTQYS.

This clonotype occurred a few times. V usage is TRBV29-1 and J usage is TRBJ2-2, with D possibly being TRBD1 (6 bases). The CDR3 spans 13 residues. Trimming removed 8 bases at V and 0 bases at J, with 10 bases between. Germline V CDR1 and CDR2: SQVTM, ANQGSEA. The CDR3 DNA sequence: TGCAGCTACGGACAGACGAACACCGGGGAGCTGTTTTTT. Protein sequence: CSYGQTNTGELFF.

The rearrangement joins TRBV28 to TRBJ1-4, with a tentative D call TRBD1 (6 bases). The germline CDR1 and CDR2 sequences are MDHEN and SYDVKM. V lost 5 bases and J lost 8, with 21 bases in between. This CDR3 has 16 amino acids. The CDR3 spells CASSPPEGGLWEKLFF. CDR3 DNA: TGTGCCAGCAGTCCCCCCGAAGGGGGGCTATGGGAAAAACTGTTTTTT.

This clonotype was detected only a few times. V usage is TRBV6-5 and J usage is TRBJ1-5; TRBD1 might be the D (6 bases). This CDR3 is built from 14 residues. The germline V gene encodes CDR1 MNHEY and CDR2 SVGAGI. V lost 0 bases, J lost 6 bases, and 9 bases lay in between. CDR3 sequence reads: CASSYSEGGQPQHF. The CDR3 DNA sequence: TGTGCCAGCAGTTACTCAGAGGGGGGTCAGCCCCAGCATTTT.

This clonotype occurred a few times. This chain links TRBV12-5 with TRBJ2-6; D unresolved. Trimming removed 1 base from V and 0 bases from J, with 4 bases in between. From germline, CDR1 is LGHNT and CDR2 FRNRAP. The CDR3 has 15 amino acids. CDR3 sequence (DNA): TGTGCTAGTGGTTTGGGCCTCTCTGGGGCCAACGTCCTGACTTTC. This gives the protein CASGLGLSGANVLTF.

V gene TRBV29-1 combines with J gene TRBJ1-1; D is possibly TRBD1 (6 bases). CDR3 length: 16 residues. Trimming cost V 1 base and J 4 bases, with 19 bases left between them. Germline V lookup: CDR1 SQVTM, CDR2 ANQGSEA. The CDR3 DNA sequence: TGCAGCGTTGAAGCGGTGGGGGGCGGACGGGGCACTGAAGCTTTCTTT. Encoded protein: CSVEAVGGGRGTEAFF.

This clonotype was seen more than once but under ten times. The chain has TRBV12-3 or TRBV12-4 and TRBJ2-1; 12 nucleotides align to TRBD2. The CDR3 length is 16 residues. V was pared by 7 bases and J by 7 bases, with 11 bases of the junction left unmatched. CDR3 coding DNA: TGTGCCAGCACCCTCATACTAGCGGGGGGAATGAATGAGCAGTTCTTC. It translates to CASTLILAGGMNEQFF.

This chain uses TRBV15 with TRBJ1-4; no definite D call. Germline assignment: CDR1 LNHNV and CDR2 YYDKDF (reference sequence). Deletions cut 5 bases from V and 8 bases from J, with 9 bases between. The CDR3 contains 12 residues. CDR3 sequence: CATSGKYEKLFF. CDR3 DNA sequence: TGTGCCACCAGCGGGAAGTACGAAAAACTGTTTTTT.